This TCR beta chain came from a study of persistence of HIV-infected CD4 T cells. Per the germline V gene, CDR1 is MNHEY and CDR2 is SVGEGT. V shed 0 bases and J shed 7 bases, with 9 bases lying between them. This CDR3 has 13 residues. An overlapping HIV-1 Gag peptide pool stimulated these cells at 0.95 to 1 ug/peptide/mL. CD40L/CD69 double-negative CD45RO-high memory CD4+ T cells were collected. On this clone: Its antigen is unidentified.

Sequencing used immunoSEQ version 4 in survey mode. Clones were read by immunoSEQ multiplex PCR, and TCRdb kept only the in-frame ones, dropping some. The sample records tens of thousands of clones, about four fifths being singletons. Sample: CD4+ T cells sorted from PBMCs after approximately 20-hour stimulation, taken from a patient who received antiretroviral therapy. V is TRBV6-2 or TRBV6-3 and J is TRBJ1-2; tentative D call: TRBD1 (6 bases). This TCR was sampled from an adult man with HIV who was CMV-seropositive. The CDR3 reads CASSYSDRSGYTF. The CDR3 nucleotides are TGTGCCAGCAGTTACTCTGACAGGAGTGGCTACACCTTC.